This T cell receptor beta chain was identified in a study of T cell responses to AZD1222 COVID-19 vaccine. Regarding the study as a whole: A reported finding is that nearly half of spike-specific TCRs target unmutated variant regions. All repertoire sampling was performed exclusively after the peak T cell response.

The J segment lost 5 bases and the V segment lost 6 bases, leaving 5 bases of the junction unmatched. Germline V CDR1 and CDR2: ENHRY, SYGVKD. CDR3 length: 14 residues. TCRdb keeps only in-frame clones here, not all; method: immunoSEQ multiplex PCR. The sample holds 95,000 to 100,000 clones; 80% to 90% are singletons and the top ten take about 1.5%. Regarding this clone: Its antigen remains unidentified.

The material sequenced was peripheral blood, taken on day 0 of AZD1222 vaccination. The rearrangement uses TRBV10-3 and TRBJ1-1; TRBD1 agrees at 11 bases. The clonotype originates from an adult in good health. CDR3 DNA sequence: TGTGCCATCAGGGGGACAGGGGGAGGAACTGAAGCTTTCTTT. It specifies CAIRGTGGGTEAFF.